This TCR beta chain came from a study of cytomegalovirus exposure and HLA in healthy donors. Overall study findings and caveats: Later analysis identified a missense DCLRE1C variant that was linked to TCR beta V- and J-gene trimming.

PCR primers comprised 60 Vbeta and 13 Jbeta primers. Produced via immunoSEQ multiplex PCR; TCRdb's table is partial and in-frame only. The data show some 100,000 clones, approximately 75% seen once. In germline, CDR1 is SGHTA, CDR2 FQGNSA. Trimming left V 4 bases short and J 2 bases short, with 12 bases between. The CDR3 totals 14 residues. A remark on this clone: Its antigen is still unknown.

The source of this sequence is a woman aged 40 to 55 in good health and CMV-seronegative. V and J are TRBV7-2 and TRBJ2-7, with a possible D match to TRBD1 (6 bases). The specimen was PBMCs. Here the CDR3 DNA reads TGTGCCAGCAGCTCGGACAGCTCTCCCTACGAGCAGTACTTC. Amino acids: CASSSDSSPYEQYF.